The 25 T cell receptor beta chains below come from one sample, sequenced in a study of Graves' ophthalmopathy and Graves' hyperthyroidism. Transcripts of RNA were the source for amplifying TCR beta CDR3 regions. HTBI-primed RT-PCR formed the first round, and a multiplex PCR formed the second. TCRdb used MiXCR to reprocess the multiplex PCR reads, holding one entry per CDR3 protein. Among hundreds of thousands of distinct CDR3 sequences listed, roughly 39% were seen once. The sequencing input was peripheral blood. Receptors originate from an adult man with Graves' ophthalmopathy.

This clonotype was found a few times. CDR3 DNA: TGTGCCAGCAGCTTGACAGGGATCACTCAACTAATCCATGGCTACACCTTC. It codes for CASSLTGITQLIHGYTF. The rearrangement joins TRBV5-6 to TRBJ1-2, with D possibly TRBD1 on 6 matching bases. CDR3 size: 17 residues. The germline gives CDR1 SGHDT, CDR2 YYEEEE. Trimming cost V 1 base and J 6 bases, with 22 bases left between them.

As concerns this clonotype: The final CDR3 position lacks the conserved phenylalanine or tryptophan, pointing to a likely read error. Because the CDR3's place on the DNA is in doubt, the DNA is left out and the CDR3 is given as listed by TCRdb. V is TRBV7-9 and J is TRBJ2-5; the table assigns TRBD2, which was not confirmed against the DNA. CDR1 is SEHNR, CDR2 FQNEAQ, per germline (reference sequence). Both ends counted, the CDR3 spans 10 residues. This CDR3 is CASSGGRNYY.

This clonotype was seen repeatedly, ten times or more. The chain recombines TRBV7-3 with TRBJ1-6; D is uncertain. The germline V gene encodes CDR1 SGHTA and CDR2 FQGTGA. The ends were cut back, 0 bases at V and 1 base at J, with 10 bases in the middle. The CDR3 is 17 amino acids. The CDR3 loop is CASSLTGNESYNSPLHF. For the CDR3, the DNA is TGTGCCAGCAGCTTAACGGGGAATGAATCCTATAATTCACCCCTCCACTTT.

The CDR3 loop is CASSLVGPGGLETQHF. CDR3 sequence (DNA): TGTGCCAGCAGCTTAGTTGGGCCGGGGGGGTTGGAGACCCAGCATTTT. The chain joins TRBV7-2 to TRBJ1-5, with D possibly matching TRBD1 (5 bases). V shed 1 base and J shed 11 bases, with 21 bases lying between them. Germline CDR1 SGHTA, CDR2 FQGNSA. The CDR3 consists of 16 residues. Complete variable domain (other parts from reference TRBV7-2 and TRBJ1-5): GAGVSQSPSNKVTEKGKDVELRCDPISGHTALYWYRQSLGQGLEFLIYFQGNSAPDKSGLPSDRFSAERTGGSVSTLTIQRTQQEDSAVYLCASSLVGPGGLETQHFGDGTRLSIL.

This clonotype was detected ten times or more. The chain recombines TRBV12-3 or TRBV12-4 with TRBJ1-1; D unresolved. V gave up 1 base and J gave up 7 bases, with 16 bases separating them. The CDR3 loop spans 15 amino acids. The CDR3 region has the DNA TGTGCCAGCAGTTTAGAGCCAGGCGGACTCTATGAAGCTTTCTTT. It yields the protein CASSLEPGGLYEAFF.

This clonotype was observed a handful of times. V gene TRBV19 combines with J gene TRBJ2-5; the D is unclear. This CDR3 has 13 amino acids. Looked up from germline, CDR1 is LNHDA and CDR2 is SQIVND (reference sequence). V dropped 2 bases and J dropped 4 bases, with 8 bases sitting between them. The CDR3 loop reads CASSIRDGETQYF. DNA for the CDR3: TGTGCCAGTAGTATAAGGGATGGAGAGACCCAGTACTTC. The variable domain in full, completed from reference TRBV19 and TRBJ2-5, reads DGGITQSPKYLFRKEGQNVTLSCEQNLNHDAMYWYRQDPGQGLRLIYYSQIVNDFQKGDIAEGYSVSREKKESFPLTVTSAQKNPTAFYLCASSIRDGETQYFGPGTRLLVL.

This clonotype has at least ten counts. The V gene is TRBV19, the J gene TRBJ2-7; D not certain. The CDR3 totals 14 residues. Between the trimmed V and J ends, which lost 1 base and 2 bases, there was a span of 9 bases. CDR1 and CDR2 from the germline V gene are LNHDA and SQIVND (reference sequence). The CDR3 sequence: CASSIGGVTYEQYF. The CDR3 bases are TGTGCCAGTAGTATAGGTGGGGTAACCTACGAGCAGTACTTC.

V is TRBV29-1 and J is TRBJ2-7, with D perhaps TRBD1 or TRBD2 (5 bases each). The CDR3 is 12 amino acids. Per the germline V gene, CDR1 is SQVTM and CDR2 is ANQGSEA. V lost 8 bases and J 0 bases, leaving 11 bases between the germline ends. DNA for the CDR3: TGCAGCCGGGGACGGAGCTCCTACGAGCAGTACTTC. Protein sequence: CSRGRSSYEQYF.

This clonotype was counted between two and nine times. No conserved phenylalanine or tryptophan is present at the end of the CDR3, so a read error is the likely explanation. The DNA is left out, because the CDR3 cannot be placed on it with certainty; the CDR3 is given as TCRdb lists it. V usage is TRBV2 and J usage is TRBJ1-1. CDR1 is SNHLY, CDR2 FYNNEI, per germline. A total of 8 residues make up the CDR3, ends included. CDR3 region: CASSEALG.

This clonotype was detected many times. The V call is TRBV14, the J call TRBJ1-3; TRBD1 might be the D (6 bases). The CDR3 loop spans 16 amino acids. CDR1 and CDR2 from the germline V gene are SGHDN and FVKESK. V shed 2 bases and J shed 3 bases, with 14 bases lying between them. The CDR3 nucleotides read TGTGCCAGCAGCCAACAACGGACAGTTAATGGAAACACCATATATTTT. Protein: CASSQQRTVNGNTIYF.

Note on this clonotype: A much larger clone lies a single base off, so this may be a read error. Because it lacks the conserved phenylalanine or tryptophan at the end, this CDR3 is likely a read error. This rearrangement joins TRBV29-1 to TRBJ1-2, with D hard to call. With 4 bases removed from V and 0 bases from J, the gap between germline ends came to 9 bases. Germline-derived CDR1 and CDR2 are SQVTM and ANQGSEA. The CDR3 has 13 residues. This CDR3 reads CSVGAEANYGYTS. DNA of the CDR3: TGCAGCGTTGGGGCAGAAGCTAACTATGGCTACACCTCC.

This clonotype was recorded at least ten times. The DNA for the CDR3 is TGCAGTGCTAGCTTCCAGGGGAAAGAGACCCAGTACTTC. Its protein product is CSASFQGKETQYF. This chain connects TRBV20-1 to TRBJ2-5, with a possible D match to TRBD1 (6 bases). CDR1 and CDR2 (germline): DFQATT, SNEGSKA (reference sequence). The CDR3 runs 13 residues. V was cut by 3 bases and J by 3 bases, with 11 bases left in between.

CDR3 sequence: CASSDPRDPGYTF. In DNA, the CDR3 is TGTGCCAGCAGTGACCCCAGAGACCCTGGCTACACCTTC. The chain recombines TRBV2 with TRBJ1-2; D is unresolved. V was cut by 3 bases and J by 7 bases, with 12 bases left in between. Germline V gene sequence: CDR1 SNHLY, CDR2 FYNNEI. CDR3 length equals 13 residues.

This clonotype was picked up many times. The J gene is TRBJ2-6, the V gene TRBV2; D gene unclear. V lost 1 base, J lost 3 bases, and 4 bases lay in between. Per the germline V gene, CDR1 is SNHLY and CDR2 is FYNNEI. The CDR3 sequence is 14 residues long. The chain's CDR3 is CASSEGLGANVLTF. The CDR3 DNA reads TGTGCCAGCAGTGAAGGGCTTGGGGCCAACGTCCTGACTTTC. The whole variable domain, filled in from reference TRBV2 and TRBJ2-6, reads EPEVTQTPSHQVTQMGQEVILRCVPISNHLYFYWYRQILGQKVEFLVSFYNNEISEKSEIFDDQFSVERPDGSNFTLKIRSTKLEDSAMYFCASSEGLGANVLTFGAGSRLTVL.

Comment on this clonotype: A read error may explain this, as a much larger clone is one base away. The rearrangement joins TRBV9 to TRBJ2-7, with no clear D. CDR3 length: 15 residues. Trimming shortened V by 1 base and J by 6 bases, and 17 bases separated the two germline ends. The V gene's germline CDR1 is SGDLS and CDR2 YYNGEE. The CDR3 loop is CASSVSANSYCEQYF. CDR3 DNA: TGTGCCAGCAGCGTATCGGCAAACAGTTACTGCGAGCAGTACTTC.

J is TRBJ2-7 and V is TRBV5-1; D call uncertain. V was cut by 4 bases and J by 4 bases, with 12 bases left in between. The CDR3 covers 13 residues. From germline, CDR1 is SGHRS and CDR2 YFSETQ. This CDR3 reads CASSVVPEYEQYF. The CDR3 DNA is TGCGCCAGCAGCGTCGTACCAGAGTACGAGCAGTACTTC.

Notes on this clonotype: The DNA is left out, because the CDR3 cannot be placed on it with certainty; the CDR3 is given as TCRdb lists it. The V and J genes are TRBV25-1 and TRBJ1-5; the D call of TRBD1 is as the table states it, not checked on the DNA. Termini included, the CDR3 measures 12 amino acids. Per the germline V gene, CDR1 is MGHDK and CDR2 is SYGVNS. The CDR3 here is CASSEWGVGTGF.

This clonotype came up many times. The chain has TRBV7-8 and TRBJ1-3; D unclear. In germline, CDR1 is SGHVS, CDR2 FQNEAQ. V was pared by 4 bases and J by 0 bases, with 13 bases between. This CDR3 spans 16 amino acids. CDR3 region: CASSSQTAPSGNTIYF. CDR3 DNA sequence: TGTGCCAGCAGCTCCCAGACGGCCCCCTCTGGAAACACCATATATTTT.

This clonotype was observed at least ten times. The V and J genes are TRBV6-5 and TRBJ1-1; D not certain. The germline CDR1 and CDR2 sequences are MNHEY and SVGAGI. This CDR3 has 14 residues. Trimming shortened V by 0 bases and J by 8 bases, and 13 bases separated the two germline ends. This chain's CDR3 is CASSYSRERCEAFF. The CDR3 DNA follows: TGTGCCAGCAGTTACTCGAGAGAGAGGTGCGAAGCTTTCTTT.

The chain has TRBV25-1 and TRBJ2-6; a weak D match, TRBD2 (6 bases). The germline V gene encodes CDR1 MGHDK and CDR2 SYGVNS. V was pared by 11 bases and J by 0 bases, with 11 bases between. The CDR3 spans 14 residues. CDR3 DNA sequence: TGTGCCTCCCGCGGGGCCTCTGGGGCCAACGTCCTGACTTTC. Its translation: CASRGASGANVLTF.

Many counts were recorded for this clonotype. This sequence joins TRBV2 and TRBJ2-7; D is tentatively TRBD1 or TRBD2 (5 bases each). V was pared by 11 bases and J by 2 bases, with 16 bases between. CDR1 and CDR2 (germline): SNHLY, FYNNEI. This CDR3 is 13 amino acids long. The CDR3, as DNA: TGTGCCGGCACCGGGACGGTAACCTACGAGCAGTACTTC. It encodes CAGTGTVTYEQYF.

This clonotype was observed a handful of times. The genes are TRBV3-1 and TRBJ1-2, with D possibly TRBD1 on 6 matching bases. The CDR3 extends over 15 amino acids. V lost 0 bases to trimming and J lost 6 bases, with 14 bases between them. From germline, CDR1 is LGHDT and CDR2 YNNKEL (reference sequence). CDR3 sequence: CASSQDERGHDGYTF. DNA of the CDR3: TGTGCCAGCAGCCAAGATGAACGGGGGCACGATGGCTACACCTTC. The full variable domain, with the rest looked up from reference TRBV3-1 and TRBJ1-2, is DTAVSQTPKYLVTQMGNDKSIKCEQNLGHDTMYWYKQDSKKFLKIMFSYNNKELIINETVPNRFSPKSPDKAHLNLHINSLELGDSAVYFCASSQDERGHDGYTFGSGTRLTVV.

The chain combines TRBV6-5 with TRBJ2-7; TRBD2 agrees at 8 bases. Per the germline V gene, CDR1 is MNHEY and CDR2 is SVGAGI. This CDR3 comprises 15 residues. V was pared by 8 bases and J by 3 bases, with 12 bases of the junction left unmatched. The CDR3 bases are TGTGCCAGCCGGGGGGGTACAGGGAATTACTACGAGCAGTACTTC. This gives the protein CASRGGTGNYYEQYF.

This clonotype was recorded many times. The chain joins TRBV7-6 to TRBJ1-4; D is perhaps TRBD1 (5 bases). CDR1 SGHVS and CDR2 FNYEAQ come from the germline V gene. The CDR3 spans 13 residues. Trimming removed 1 base at V and 16 bases at J, with 16 bases between. The CDR3 DNA follows: TGTGCCAGCAGCTTAGAGCCCCAGGGACGTACGTTTTTT. Its translation is CASSLEPQGRTFF.

In its sample, this clonotype was seen a few times. The chain joins TRBV7-2 to TRBJ2-5; tentatively, D is TRBD1 (6 bases). V lost 2 bases, J lost 2 bases, and 21 bases lay in between. This CDR3 contains 18 residues. Germline assignment: CDR1 SGHTA and CDR2 FQGNSA. CDR3: CASSLYGLGAGTQETQYF. In nucleotides, the CDR3 is TGTGCCAGCAGCTTATACGGGTTGGGAGCCGGGACACAAGAGACCCAGTACTTC.